These T cell receptor beta chains were read from a single sample in a study of blood T cell repertoires in COVID-19. Some clones are missing from TCRdb's copy, which holds only in-frame ones; the method was immunoSEQ multiplex PCR. The sample records 100,000 or so clones, 92% being singletons. The specimen sequenced was peripheral blood. These receptors were taken from a woman aged 60 to 75 with active COVID-19. Both conserved end residues are part of each CDR3. The D gene is left open where the match is weak. Size tells how often a clone was seen (once, few, many) or the class of an expanded clone, and some rows leave it out.

CDR3aa: CAISGRGLAGLETQYF
CDR3nt: TGTGCCATCAGTGGCCGGGGACTAGCGGGATTGGAGACCCAGTACTTC
v_gene: TRBV10-3
j_gene: TRBJ2-5
d_gene: TRBD2
len: 16
abundance: NA

CDR3aa: CASSPDRANNSPLHF
CDR3nt: TGTGCCAGCTCACCGGACAGGGCCAATAATTCACCCCTCCACTTT
v_gene: TRBV18
j_gene: TRBJ1-6
d_gene: TRBD1
len: 15
abundance: NA

CDR3aa: CASSSKRESPSYNEQFF
CDR3nt: TGTGCCAGCAGCTCAAAGCGGGAGTCCCCCTCCTACAATGAGCAGTTCTTC
v_gene: TRBV7-9
j_gene: TRBJ2-1
d_gene: TRBD2
len: 17
abundance: NA

CDR3aa: CASRVTRQGLYEQYF
CDR3nt: TGTGCCAGCAGAGTGACGAGACAGGGCCTCTACGAGCAGTACTTC
v_gene: TRBV6-4
j_gene: TRBJ2-7
d_gene: TRBD1
len: 15
abundance: NA

CDR3aa: CASSLVHQETQYF
CDR3nt: TGTGCCAGCAGCTTAGTTCATCAAGAGACCCAGTACTTC
v_gene: TRBV7-9
j_gene: TRBJ2-5
d_gene: NA
len: 13
abundance: NA

CDR3aa: CASTGGQVGQPQHF
CDR3nt: TGTGCCAGCACCGGAGGACAGGTAGGACAGCCCCAGCATTTT
v_gene: TRBV6-6
j_gene: TRBJ1-5
d_gene: TRBD1
len: 14
abundance: once

CDR3aa: CASSLLSGRGDDTGELFF
CDR3nt: TGTGCCAGCAGTTTGTTGAGCGGGAGGGGGGACGACACCGGGGAGCTGTTTTTT
v_gene: TRBV28
j_gene: TRBJ2-2
d_gene: TRBD2
len: 18
abundance: once

CDR3aa: CASSLSSGGTDTQYF
CDR3nt: TGTGCCAGCAGCTTGAGTAGCGGGGGCACAGATACGCAGTATTTT
v_gene: TRBV7-2
j_gene: TRBJ2-3
d_gene: TRBD2
len: 15
abundance: NA

CDR3aa: CASSERQGRITDTQYF
CDR3nt: TGTGCCAGCAGTGAACGACAGGGGAGGATCACAGATACGCAGTATTTT
v_gene: TRBV2
j_gene: TRBJ2-3
d_gene: TRBD1
len: 16
abundance: once

CDR3aa: CASTLLAGGPTDTQYF
CDR3nt: TGTGCCAGTACCCTACTAGCGGGGGGCCCCACAGATACGCAGTATTTT
v_gene: TRBV19
j_gene: TRBJ2-3
d_gene: TRBD2
len: 16
abundance: NA

CDR3aa: CASSQTSGQPGTQYF
CDR3nt: TGTGCCAGCAGCCAAACTAGCGGCCAGCCAGGTACGCAGTATTTT
v_gene: TRBV5-4
j_gene: TRBJ2-3
d_gene: TRBD2
len: 15
abundance: NA

CDR3aa: CASSPSRGQGSYNEQFF
CDR3nt: TGTGCCAGCTCACCCTCTAGGGGGCAAGGCTCCTACAATGAGCAGTTCTTC
v_gene: TRBV18
j_gene: TRBJ2-1
d_gene: TRBD1
len: 17
abundance: NA

CDR3aa: CASSLNPSAVGQPQHF
CDR3nt: TGTGCCAGCAGTTTAAATCCGTCGGCGGTAGGACAGCCCCAGCATTTT
v_gene: TRBV27
j_gene: TRBJ1-5
d_gene: NA
len: 16
abundance: few

CDR3aa: CASSLILAPSKGNEQFF
CDR3nt: TGTGCCAGCAGTTTAATCCTAGCGCCCTCCAAAGGGAATGAGCAGTTCTTC
v_gene: TRBV28
j_gene: TRBJ2-1
d_gene: NA
len: 17
abundance: NA

CDR3aa: CASSATGGRAYNEQFF
CDR3nt: TGTGCCAGCAGCGCAACGGGGGGGCGAGCTTACAATGAGCAGTTCTTC
v_gene: TRBV7-2
j_gene: TRBJ2-1
d_gene: TRBD2
len: 16
abundance: NA

CDR3aa: CASSIPGGELFF
CDR3nt: TGTGCCAGCAGCATACCGGGCGGGGAGCTGTTTTTT
v_gene: TRBV6-4
j_gene: TRBJ2-2
d_gene: NA
len: 12
abundance: NA

CDR3aa: CASGAASGANVLTF
CDR3nt: TGTGCCAGCGGGGCGGCCTCTGGGGCCAACGTCCTGACTTTC
v_gene: TRBV6-5
j_gene: TRBJ2-6
d_gene: NA
len: 14
abundance: NA

CDR3aa: CASGLGGRSSYNEQFF
CDR3nt: TGTGCTAGTGGTTTGGGGGGGAGGAGCTCCTACAATGAGCAGTTCTTC
v_gene: TRBV12-5
j_gene: TRBJ2-1
d_gene: NA
len: 16
abundance: NA

CDR3aa: CATSTAKGVGEQFF
CDR3nt: TGTGCCACCAGCACAGCAAAAGGGGTCGGAGAGCAGTTCTTC
v_gene: TRBV15
j_gene: TRBJ2-1
d_gene: NA
len: 14
abundance: NA

CDR3aa: CAWSVIGQGARYEQYF
CDR3nt: TGTGCCTGGAGTGTAATAGGACAGGGGGCGCGTTACGAGCAGTACTTC
v_gene: TRBV30
j_gene: TRBJ2-7
d_gene: TRBD1
len: 16
abundance: NA

CDR3aa: CASSYPGLTSGGLGANEQFF
CDR3nt: TGCGCCAGCAGCTACCCCGGGCTGACTAGCGGGGGACTAGGCGCCAATGAGCAGTTCTTC
v_gene: TRBV5-1
j_gene: TRBJ2-1
d_gene: TRBD2
len: 20
abundance: NA

CDR3aa: CASSNSGGIQETQYF
CDR3nt: TGTGCCAGCAGCAATAGCGGGGGGATACAAGAGACCCAGTACTTC
v_gene: TRBV5-4
j_gene: TRBJ2-5
d_gene: TRBD2
len: 15
abundance: few

CDR3aa: CAISDSAEAKPQHF
CDR3nt: TGTGCCATCAGTGATTCGGCAGAGGCAAAACCCCAGCATTTT
v_gene: TRBV10-3
j_gene: TRBJ1-5
d_gene: NA
len: 14
abundance: NA

CDR3aa: CASRRNTEAFF
CDR3nt: TGTGCCAGCAGGCGGAACACTGAAGCTTTCTTT
v_gene: TRBV5-8
j_gene: TRBJ1-1
d_gene: NA
len: 11
abundance: few

CDR3aa: CASSGGTGRTEAFF
CDR3nt: TGTGCCAGCAGCGGAGGGACAGGGAGAACTGAAGCTTTCTTT
v_gene: TRBV9
j_gene: TRBJ1-1
d_gene: TRBD1
len: 14
abundance: NA

CDR3aa: CASSYLGQGGEQYF
CDR3nt: TGTGCCAGCAGTTACTTGGGACAGGGGGGCGAGCAGTACTTC
v_gene: TRBV6-5
j_gene: TRBJ2-7
d_gene: TRBD1
len: 14
abundance: NA

CDR3aa: CASNVHLFGQGGEKLFF
CDR3nt: TGTGCCAGCAATGTGCATTTGTTCGGACAGGGTGGCGAAAAACTGTTTTTT
v_gene: TRBV2
j_gene: TRBJ1-4
d_gene: TRBD1
len: 17
abundance: NA

CDR3aa: CSASSGGINEQFF
CDR3nt: TGCAGTGCTAGTTCAGGGGGCATAAATGAGCAGTTCTTC
v_gene: TRBV20-1
j_gene: TRBJ2-1
d_gene: TRBD1
len: 13
abundance: NA

CDR3aa: CASSQDQGRETPLHF
CDR3nt: TGCGCCAGCAGCCAAGATCAGGGCAGGGAAACACCCCTCCACTTT
v_gene: TRBV4-1
j_gene: TRBJ1-6
d_gene: NA
len: 15
abundance: NA

CDR3aa: CASSRTGGVKDNEQFF
CDR3nt: TGTGCCAGCAGTCGCACAGGGGGCGTGAAAGACAATGAGCAGTTCTTC
v_gene: TRBV27
j_gene: TRBJ2-1
d_gene: TRBD1
len: 16
abundance: NA

CDR3aa: CASSVLSGNTYNEQFF
CDR3nt: TGTGCCAGCAGCGTCCTTAGCGGCAATACCTACAATGAGCAGTTCTTC
v_gene: TRBV5-6
j_gene: TRBJ2-1
d_gene: NA
len: 16
abundance: NA

CDR3aa: CASSPGRARTFIEQYF
CDR3nt: TGTGCCAGCAGCCCAGGGAGGGCGAGGACATTTATAGAGCAGTACTTC
v_gene: TRBV5-4
j_gene: TRBJ2-7
d_gene: TRBD2
len: 16
abundance: NA

CDR3aa: CASSPLSYSGNTIYF
CDR3nt: TGTGCCAGCTCACCTCTATCTTACTCTGGAAACACCATATATTTT
v_gene: TRBV18
j_gene: TRBJ1-3
d_gene: NA
len: 15
abundance: NA

CDR3aa: CASSPPTREDYGYTF
CDR3nt: TGTGCCAGCAGCCCCCCAACCAGGGAGGACTATGGCTACACCTTC
v_gene: TRBV5-6
j_gene: TRBJ1-2
d_gene: NA
len: 15
abundance: NA

CDR3aa: CASSDGPGSYGYTF
CDR3nt: TGTGCCAGCAGCGATGGGCCGGGGAGTTATGGCTACACCTTC
v_gene: TRBV11-2
j_gene: TRBJ1-2
d_gene: NA
len: 14
abundance: NA

CDR3aa: CASSYSIQVFGDEQFF
CDR3nt: TGTGCCAGCAGTTACTCGATACAGGTGTTTGGGGATGAGCAGTTCTTC
v_gene: TRBV6-2/TRBV6-3
j_gene: TRBJ2-1
d_gene: NA
len: 16
abundance: once

CDR3aa: CASSYSTGPKDTEAFF
CDR3nt: TGTGCCAGCAGTTACTCGACAGGACCTAAAGACACTGAAGCTTTCTTT
v_gene: TRBV6-2/TRBV6-3
j_gene: TRBJ1-1
d_gene: NA
len: 16
abundance: NA

CDR3aa: CASSVVGGQGETQYF
CDR3nt: TGTGCCAGCAGCGTAGTCGGGGGACAGGGAGAGACCCAGTACTTC
v_gene: TRBV9
j_gene: TRBJ2-5
d_gene: TRBD1
len: 15
abundance: NA

CDR3aa: CASSIAVSETGTYEQYF
CDR3nt: TGTGCCAGTAGTATAGCGGTTTCGGAAACAGGTACCTACGAGCAGTACTTC
v_gene: TRBV19
j_gene: TRBJ2-7
d_gene: NA
len: 17
abundance: once

CDR3aa: CASSLEGGYGYTF
CDR3nt: TGTGCCAGCAGCTTGGAAGGGGGCTATGGCTACACCTTC
v_gene: TRBV5-5
j_gene: TRBJ1-2
d_gene: NA
len: 13
abundance: NA

CDR3aa: CASSILGTSNYEQYF
CDR3nt: TGTGCCAGTAGTATATTGGGGACTAGTAACTACGAGCAGTACTTC
v_gene: TRBV19
j_gene: TRBJ2-7
d_gene: TRBD2
len: 15
abundance: NA

CDR3aa: CASSPWGGWGYTF
CDR3nt: TGTGCCAGCAGCCCCTGGGGGGGCTGGGGCTACACCTTC
v_gene: TRBV9
j_gene: TRBJ1-2
d_gene: NA
len: 13
abundance: NA

CDR3aa: CASSQDWLSYNEQFF
CDR3nt: TGTGCCAGCAGCCAAGATTGGCTTTCCTACAATGAGCAGTTCTTC
v_gene: TRBV4-2
j_gene: TRBJ2-1
d_gene: NA
len: 15
abundance: NA

CDR3aa: CASSLAGLPVTDTQYF
CDR3nt: TGCGCCAGCAGCTTGGCTGGGCTACCCGTCACAGATACGCAGTATTTT
v_gene: TRBV5-1
j_gene: TRBJ2-3
d_gene: NA
len: 16
abundance: NA

CDR3aa: CSASRLADSTDTQYF
CDR3nt: TGCAGTGCTAGTCGGCTAGCGGATAGCACAGATACGCAGTATTTT
v_gene: TRBV20-1
j_gene: TRBJ2-3
d_gene: TRBD2
len: 15
abundance: NA

CDR3aa: CASSGRGGYNEQFF
CDR3nt: TGTGCCAGCAGCGGCCGGGGTGGATACAATGAGCAGTTCTTC
v_gene: TRBV7-2
j_gene: TRBJ2-1
d_gene: NA
len: 14
abundance: NA

CDR3aa: CASKKGLAGGDTQYF
CDR3nt: TGTGCCAGCAAAAAGGGACTAGCGGGAGGAGATACGCAGTATTTT
v_gene: TRBV6-5
j_gene: TRBJ2-3
d_gene: TRBD2
len: 15
abundance: NA

CDR3aa: CASSTGLNTEAFF
CDR3nt: TGTGCCAGTAGTACAGGGTTGAACACTGAAGCTTTCTTT
v_gene: TRBV19
j_gene: TRBJ1-1
d_gene: NA
len: 13
abundance: NA

CDR3aa: CASSPTVGSEAFF
CDR3nt: TGTGCCAGCAGTCCTACAGTGGGCAGTGAAGCTTTCTTT
v_gene: TRBV6-6
j_gene: TRBJ1-1
d_gene: NA
len: 13
abundance: NA

CDR3aa: CATEAGGEQYF
CDR3nt: TGTGCCACCGAGGCGGGGGGCGAGCAGTACTTC
v_gene: TRBV24-1
j_gene: TRBJ2-7
d_gene: TRBD2
len: 11
abundance: NA

CDR3aa: CASSQEPSGHYEQYF
CDR3nt: TGTGCCAGCAGCCAAGAACCGAGCGGTCACTACGAGCAGTACTTC
v_gene: TRBV4-2
j_gene: TRBJ2-7
d_gene: NA
len: 15
abundance: NA

CDR3aa: CASSQVLRRSYEQYF
CDR3nt: TGTGCCAGCAGCCAAGTTTTGCGGAGATCCTACGAGCAGTACTTC
v_gene: TRBV3-1/TRBV3-2
j_gene: TRBJ2-7
d_gene: NA
len: 15
abundance: NA

CDR3aa: CASSTPGQGNEKLFF
CDR3nt: TGTGCCAGCAGTACCCCGGGACAGGGAAACGAAAAACTGTTTTTT
v_gene: TRBV28
j_gene: TRBJ1-4
d_gene: TRBD1
len: 15
abundance: NA